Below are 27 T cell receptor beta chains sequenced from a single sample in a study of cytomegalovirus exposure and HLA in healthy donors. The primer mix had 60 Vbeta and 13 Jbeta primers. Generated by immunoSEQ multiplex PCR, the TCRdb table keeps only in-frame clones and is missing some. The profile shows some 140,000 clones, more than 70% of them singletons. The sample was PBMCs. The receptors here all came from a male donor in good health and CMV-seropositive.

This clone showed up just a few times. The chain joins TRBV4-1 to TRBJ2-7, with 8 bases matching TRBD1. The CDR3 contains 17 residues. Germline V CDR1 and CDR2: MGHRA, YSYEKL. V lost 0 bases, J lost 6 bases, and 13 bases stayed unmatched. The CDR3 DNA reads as TGCGCCAGCAGCCAAGAGTCGAAGTCACAGGGGGGACGCGAGCAGTACTTC. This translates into CASSQESKSQGGREQYF.

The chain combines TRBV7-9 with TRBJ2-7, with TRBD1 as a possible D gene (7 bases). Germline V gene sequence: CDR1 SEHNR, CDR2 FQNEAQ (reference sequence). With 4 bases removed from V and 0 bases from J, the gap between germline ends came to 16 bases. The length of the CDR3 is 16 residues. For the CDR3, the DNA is TGTGCCAGCAGCTCGGCGGGACAGTTCAGCTCCTACGAGCAGTACTTC. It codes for CASSSAGQFSSYEQYF.

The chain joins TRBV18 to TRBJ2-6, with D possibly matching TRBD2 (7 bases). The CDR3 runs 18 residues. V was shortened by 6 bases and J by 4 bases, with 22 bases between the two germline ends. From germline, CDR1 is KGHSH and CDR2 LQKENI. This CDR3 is CASSQAGAGLAGANVLTF. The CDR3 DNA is TGTGCCAGCTCGCAGGCGGGGGCAGGGCTAGCCGGGGCCAACGTCCTGACTTTC. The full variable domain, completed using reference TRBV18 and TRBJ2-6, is NAGVMQNPRHLVRRRGQEARLRCSPMKGHSHVYWYRQLPEEGLKFMVYLQKENIIDESGMPKERFSAEFPKEGPSILRIQQVVRGDSAAYFCASSQAGAGLAGANVLTFGAGSRLTVL.

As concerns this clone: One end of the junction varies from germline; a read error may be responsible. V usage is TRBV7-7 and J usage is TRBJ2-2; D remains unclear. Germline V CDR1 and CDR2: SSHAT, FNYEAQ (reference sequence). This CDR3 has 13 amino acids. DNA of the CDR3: TGTGCTAGCAGCTTAGTTTTCGCCGGGGAGCTGTTTTTT. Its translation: CASSLVFAGELFF. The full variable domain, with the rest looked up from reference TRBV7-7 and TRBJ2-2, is GAGVSQSPRYKVTKRGQDVTLRCDPISSHATLYWYQQALGQGPEFLTYFNYEAQPDKSGLPSDRFSAERPEGSISTLTIQRTEQRDSAMYRCASSLVFAGELFFGEGSRLTVL.

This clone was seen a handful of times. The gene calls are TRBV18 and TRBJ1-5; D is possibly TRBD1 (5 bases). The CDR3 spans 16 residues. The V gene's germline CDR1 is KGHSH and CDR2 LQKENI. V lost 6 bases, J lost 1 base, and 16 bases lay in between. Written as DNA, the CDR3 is TGTGCCAGCTCGCTAAACAGGAGACCCAGCAATCAGCCCCAGCATTTT. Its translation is CASSLNRRPSNQPQHF.

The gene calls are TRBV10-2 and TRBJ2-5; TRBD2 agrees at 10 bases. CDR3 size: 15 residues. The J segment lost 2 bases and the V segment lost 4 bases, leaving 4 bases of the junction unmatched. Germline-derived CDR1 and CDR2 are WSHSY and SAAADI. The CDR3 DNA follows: TGCGCCAGCAGTGCCAGCGGGGGGGGACAAGAGACCCAGTACTTC. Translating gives CASSASGGGQETQYF.

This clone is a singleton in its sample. In DNA, the CDR3 is TGCAGCGTTGTGAGTAGCGGGAGGGCTATAGATGAGCAGTTCTTC. The encoded protein is CSVVSSGRAIDEQFF. This sequence joins TRBV29-1 and TRBJ2-1, with TRBD2 matching over 11 bases. The CDR3 loop spans 15 amino acids. The germline V gene encodes CDR1 SQVTM and CDR2 ANQGSEA. The J segment lost 8 bases and the V segment lost 4 bases, leaving 10 bases of the junction unmatched.

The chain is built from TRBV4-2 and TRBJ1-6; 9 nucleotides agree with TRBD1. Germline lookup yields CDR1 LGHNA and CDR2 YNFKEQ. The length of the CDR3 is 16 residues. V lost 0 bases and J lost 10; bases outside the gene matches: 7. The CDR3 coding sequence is TGTGCCAGCAGCCAAGAACGGGGACAGGGTAACTCACCCCTCCACTTT. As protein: CASSQERGQGNSPLHF.

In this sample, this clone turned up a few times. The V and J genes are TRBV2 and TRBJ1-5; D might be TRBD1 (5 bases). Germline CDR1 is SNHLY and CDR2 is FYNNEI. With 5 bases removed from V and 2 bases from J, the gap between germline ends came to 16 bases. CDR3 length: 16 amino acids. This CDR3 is CASSFQTAWGNQPQHF. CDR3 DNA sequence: TGTGCCAGCAGTTTTCAGACAGCTTGGGGCAATCAGCCCCAGCATTTT.

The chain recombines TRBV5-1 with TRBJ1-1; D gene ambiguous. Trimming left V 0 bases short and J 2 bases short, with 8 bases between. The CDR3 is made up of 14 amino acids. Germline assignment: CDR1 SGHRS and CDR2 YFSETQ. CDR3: CASSLGAGNTEAFF. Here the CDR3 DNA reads TGCGCCAGCAGCTTGGGGGCAGGAAACACTGAAGCTTTCTTT.

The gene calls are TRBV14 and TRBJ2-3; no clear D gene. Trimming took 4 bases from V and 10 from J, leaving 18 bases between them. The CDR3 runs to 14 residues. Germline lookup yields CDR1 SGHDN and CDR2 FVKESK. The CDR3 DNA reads TGTGCCAGCAGCCGCCGACTCTCCCCCCGGGCGCAGTATTTT. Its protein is CASSRRLSPRAQYF.

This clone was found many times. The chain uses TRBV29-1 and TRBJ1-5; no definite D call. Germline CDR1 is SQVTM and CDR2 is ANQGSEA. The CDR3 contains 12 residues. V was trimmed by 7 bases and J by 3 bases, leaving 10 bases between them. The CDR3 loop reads CSGGDHNQPQHF. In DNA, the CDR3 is TGCAGCGGGGGAGATCACAATCAGCCCCAGCATTTT. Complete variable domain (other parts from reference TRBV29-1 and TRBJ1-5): SAVISQKPSRDICQRGTSLTIQCQVDSQVTMMFWYRQQPGQSLTLIATANQGSEATYESGFVIDKFPISRPNLTFSTLTVSNMSPEDSSIYLCSGGDHNQPQHFGDGTRLSIL.

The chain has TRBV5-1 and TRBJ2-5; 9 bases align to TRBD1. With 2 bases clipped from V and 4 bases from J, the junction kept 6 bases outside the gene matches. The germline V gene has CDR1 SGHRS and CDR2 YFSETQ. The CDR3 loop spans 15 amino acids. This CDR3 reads CASSLQGARGETQYF. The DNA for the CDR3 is TGCGCCAGCAGCTTACAGGGGGCAAGAGGAGAGACCCAGTACTTC. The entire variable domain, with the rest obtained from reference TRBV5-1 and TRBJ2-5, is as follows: KAGVTQTPRYLIKTRGQQVTLSCSPISGHRSVSWYQQTPGQGLQFLFEYFSETQRNKGNFPGRFSGRQFSNSRSEMNVSTLELGDSALYLCASSLQGARGETQYFGPGTRLLVL.

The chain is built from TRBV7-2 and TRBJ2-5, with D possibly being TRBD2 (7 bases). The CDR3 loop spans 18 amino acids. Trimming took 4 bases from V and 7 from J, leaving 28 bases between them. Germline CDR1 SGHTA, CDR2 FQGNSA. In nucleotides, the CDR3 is TGTGCCAGCAGCTGGGTAGTTGGCGCCGGGGGGCCCCCGGGGACCCAGTACTTC. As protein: CASSWVVGAGGPPGTQYF.

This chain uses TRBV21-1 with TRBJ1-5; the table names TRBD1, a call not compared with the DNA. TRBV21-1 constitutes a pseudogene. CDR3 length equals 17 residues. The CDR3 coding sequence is TGTGCCAGCAGTCTTAGCTTGGGGCGTTGGGTTAATCAGCCCCAGCATTTT. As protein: CASSLSLGRWVNQPQHF.

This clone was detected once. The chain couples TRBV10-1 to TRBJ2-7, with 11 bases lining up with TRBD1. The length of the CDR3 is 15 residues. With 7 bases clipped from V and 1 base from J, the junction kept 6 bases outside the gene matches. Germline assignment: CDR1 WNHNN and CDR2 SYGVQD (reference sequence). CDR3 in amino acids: CASTNRDRGSYEQYF. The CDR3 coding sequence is TGCGCCAGCACAAACCGGGACAGGGGGTCCTACGAGCAGTACTTC.

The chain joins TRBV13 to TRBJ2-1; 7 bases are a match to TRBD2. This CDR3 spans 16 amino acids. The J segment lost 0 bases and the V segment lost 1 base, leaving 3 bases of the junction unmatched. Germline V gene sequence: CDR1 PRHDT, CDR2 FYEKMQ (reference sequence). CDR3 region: CASSLASGNSYNEQFF. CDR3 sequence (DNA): TGTGCCAGCAGCTTAGCAAGCGGGAACTCCTACAATGAGCAGTTCTTC. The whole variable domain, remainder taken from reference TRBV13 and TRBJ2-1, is AAGVIQSPRHLIKEKRETATLKCYPIPRHDTVYWYQQGPGQDPQFLISFYEKMQSDKGSIPDRFSAQQFSDYHSELNMSSLELGDSALYFCASSLASGNSYNEQFFGPGTRLTVL.

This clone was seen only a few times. As DNA, the CDR3 is TGCGCCAGCAGCCAAGGGAGCACGAGTGGAAACACCATATATTTT. Amino acids: CASSQGSTSGNTIYF. The chain is built from TRBV4-1 and TRBJ1-3; D remains unclear. V was clipped by 1 base and J by 3 bases, with 10 bases between them. Germline V gene lookup returns CDR1 MGHRA and CDR2 YSYEKL. This CDR3 has 15 residues.

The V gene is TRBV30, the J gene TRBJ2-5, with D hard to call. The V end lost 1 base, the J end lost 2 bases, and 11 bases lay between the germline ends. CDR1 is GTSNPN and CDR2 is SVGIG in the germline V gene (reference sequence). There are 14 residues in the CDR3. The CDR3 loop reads CAWSAAGKQETQYF. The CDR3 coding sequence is TGTGCCTGGAGTGCCGCAGGCAAACAAGAGACCCAGTACTTC.

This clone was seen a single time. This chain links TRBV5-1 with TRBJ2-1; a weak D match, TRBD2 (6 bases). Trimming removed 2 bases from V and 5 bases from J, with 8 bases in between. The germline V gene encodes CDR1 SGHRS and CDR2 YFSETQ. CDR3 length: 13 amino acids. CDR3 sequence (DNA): TGCGCCAGCAGCTTTTGGGGGGACAATGAGCAGTTCTTC. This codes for CASSFWGDNEQFF. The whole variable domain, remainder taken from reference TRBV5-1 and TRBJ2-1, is KAGVTQTPRYLIKTRGQQVTLSCSPISGHRSVSWYQQTPGQGLQFLFEYFSETQRNKGNFPGRFSGRQFSNSRSEMNVSTLELGDSALYLCASSFWGDNEQFFGPGTRLTVL.

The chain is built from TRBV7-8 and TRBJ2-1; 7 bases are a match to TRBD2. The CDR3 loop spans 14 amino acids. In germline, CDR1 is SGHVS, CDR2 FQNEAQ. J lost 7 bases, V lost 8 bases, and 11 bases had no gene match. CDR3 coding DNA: TGTGCCAGCGCCCTTGCGGGAGTGATGAATGAGCAGTTCTTC. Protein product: CASALAGVMNEQFF.

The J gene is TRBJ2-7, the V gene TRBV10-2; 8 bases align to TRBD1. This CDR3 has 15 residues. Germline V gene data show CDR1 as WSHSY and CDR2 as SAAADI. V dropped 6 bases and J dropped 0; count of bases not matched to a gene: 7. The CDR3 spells CASSLTGEDSYEQYF. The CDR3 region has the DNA TGCGCCAGCAGCTTGACAGGGGAGGACTCCTACGAGCAGTACTTC.

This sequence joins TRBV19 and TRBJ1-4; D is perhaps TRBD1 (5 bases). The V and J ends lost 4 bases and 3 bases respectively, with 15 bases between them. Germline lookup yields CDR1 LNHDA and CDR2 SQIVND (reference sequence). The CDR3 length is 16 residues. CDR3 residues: CASSTQYRLPNEKLFF. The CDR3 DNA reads TGTGCCAGTAGTACGCAATACAGGCTACCTAATGAAAAACTGTTTTTT.

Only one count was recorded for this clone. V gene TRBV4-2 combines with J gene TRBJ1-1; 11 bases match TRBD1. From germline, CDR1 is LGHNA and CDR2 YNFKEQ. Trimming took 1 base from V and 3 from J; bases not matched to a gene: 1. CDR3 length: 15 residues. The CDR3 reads CASSQGDRGDTEAFF. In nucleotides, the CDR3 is TGTGCCAGCAGCCAAGGGGACAGGGGGGACACTGAAGCTTTCTTT.

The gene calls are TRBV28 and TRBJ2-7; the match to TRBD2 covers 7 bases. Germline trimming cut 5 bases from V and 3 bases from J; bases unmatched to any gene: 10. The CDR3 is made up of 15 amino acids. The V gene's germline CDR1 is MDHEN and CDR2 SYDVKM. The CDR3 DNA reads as TGTGCCAGCAGTCCTACCCTCGGCGGGAGCTACGAGCAGTACTTC. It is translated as CASSPTLGGSYEQYF.

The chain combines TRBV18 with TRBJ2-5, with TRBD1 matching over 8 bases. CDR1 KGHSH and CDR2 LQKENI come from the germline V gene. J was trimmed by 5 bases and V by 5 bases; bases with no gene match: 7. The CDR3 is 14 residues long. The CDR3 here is CASSFAGGEETQYF. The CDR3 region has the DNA TGTGCCAGCTCATTCGCAGGGGGCGAGGAGACCCAGTACTTC.

Here the CDR3 reads CASSSSPINLNTEAFF. The CDR3 bases are TGTGCCAGCAGTTCGTCCCCGATCAACTTGAACACTGAAGCTTTCTTT. The chain uses TRBV9 and TRBJ1-1; no reliable D call. Germline-derived CDR1 and CDR2 are SGDLS and YYNGEE. Trimming removed 5 bases from V and 0 bases from J, with 17 bases in between. The CDR3 totals 16 residues.